The rows below give T cell receptor beta chains drawn from one sample of a study of blood T cell repertoires in COVID-19. Data came from immunoSEQ multiplex PCR; TCRdb stores just in-frame clones and leaves some out. In the table there are around 200,000 clones, about 80% of which are singletons. Source material: peripheral blood. The receptors stem from a man younger than 45 with active or convalescent COVID-19. Both conserved end residues are part of each CDR3. A D gene is named only where the DNA matches it firmly. The size of a clone is reported for some rows only, either as once, few or many, or as a class for expanded clones.

j_call	d_call	clone_size	v_call	cdr3_nt	cdr3_aa
TRBJ2-3	TRBD1	-	TRBV9	TGTGCCAGCAGCATACCCGGGACAGGGCAAGATACGCAGTATTTT	CASSIPGTGQDTQYF
TRBJ1-2	-	-	TRBV20-1	TGCGGTACAGGGTTGGACTATGGCTACACCTTC	CGTGLDYGYTF
TRBJ2-3	-	few	TRBV9	TGTGCCAGCAGCCCGGGACATAGCACAGATACGCAGTATTTT	CASSPGHSTDTQYF
TRBJ2-1	TRBD2	-	TRBV6-1	TGTGCCAGCAGTGAGGGAACGTTAGCGGGGGGGTTCCAGGAGCAGTTCTTC	CASSEGTLAGGFQEQFF
TRBJ1-2	-	-	TRBV2	TGTGCCAGCAGTGAATCCCTTACGAGCTATGGCTACACCTTC	CASSESLTSYGYTF
TRBJ2-4	-	-	TRBV4-3	TGCGCCAGCAGCCAAACACAGACCCCGGCCAAAAACATTCAGTACTTC	CASSQTQTPAKNIQYF
TRBJ2-2	-	-	TRBV9	TGTGCCAGCAGCGTTCCCAGCGGAGGTGACACCGGGGAGCTGTTTTTT	CASSVPSGGDTGELFF
TRBJ1-6	-	few	TRBV28	TGTGCCAGCAAACCTGCGACAGGAACCAATTCACCCCTCCACTTT	CASKPATGTNSPLHF
TRBJ2-1	-	-	TRBV7-8	TGTGCCAGCAGCCGCGACATGTCCTCTTACAATGAGCAGTTCTTC	CASSRDMSSYNEQFF
TRBJ1-4	-	-	TRBV19	TGTGCCAGTAACGGCGCCGCGGGGTCCGAAAAACTGTTTTTT	CASNGAAGSEKLFF
TRBJ2-2	-	-	TRBV19	TGTGCCAGTAGTATAACCGGGAACACCGGGGAGCTGTTTTTT	CASSITGNTGELFF
TRBJ1-6	-	-	TRBV30	TGTGCCTGGAGTGTCGAAGGACAGCTTAATTCACCCCTCCACTTT	CAWSVEGQLNSPLHF
TRBJ2-7	TRBD1	-	TRBV24-1	TGTGCCACCAGTGATAGGTGGACAGGGCACGAGCAGTACTTC	CATSDRWTGHEQYF
TRBJ1-1	TRBD1	-	TRBV27	TGTGCCAGCTCCAGACAGGGCACTGAAGCTTTCTTT	CASSRQGTEAFF
TRBJ2-1	-	-	TRBV4-1	TGCGCCAGCAGCCAAGATAACAGGCAGGTCAATGAGCAGTTCTTC	CASSQDNRQVNEQFF
TRBJ2-7	-	-	TRBV19	TGTGCCAGTAGTATCTCACAGGGCTACGAGCAGTACTTC	CASSISQGYEQYF
TRBJ2-7	TRBD1	-	TRBV19	TGTGCCAGTAGTGTCCGACAGGGGGCCGGTCCCTACGAGCAGTACTTC	CASSVRQGAGPYEQYF
TRBJ1-2	-	-	TRBV5-1	TGCGCCAGCAGCTTGGAAACCTATTATGGCTACACCTTC	CASSLETYYGYTF
TRBJ1-6	-	-	TRBV9	TGTGCCAGCAGCGTAGAGATATTTGGGCGTAGGGACATGAATAATTCACCCCTCCACTTT	CASSVEIFGRRDMNNSPLHF
TRBJ1-1	-	-	TRBV7-6	TGTGCCAGCAGCCGTGACATGGACACTGAAGCTTTCTTT	CASSRDMDTEAFF
TRBJ1-3	TRBD1	-	TRBV2	TGTGCCAGCAGTGGACTCACCGGGACAGCCGGAAACACCATATATTTT	CASSGLTGTAGNTIYF
TRBJ1-5	TRBD1	-	TRBV19	TGTGCCAGTAGTGTCAGGACAGGGCTGCGGCGCAATCAGCCCCAGCATTTT	CASSVRTGLRRNQPQHF
TRBJ2-2	-	-	TRBV7-3	TGTGCCAGCAGCAAACAGGGTTCGAACACCGGGGAGCTGTTTTTT	CASSKQGSNTGELFF
TRBJ1-2	-	-	TRBV3-1/TRBV3-2	TGTGCCAGCAGCTCCCGGGGGGCCGAAGGTGGCTACACCTTC	CASSSRGAEGGYTF
TRBJ1-2	-	-	TRBV11-2	TGTGCCAGCAGCTTCCGAGCTAACTATGGCTACACCTTC	CASSFRANYGYTF
TRBJ1-3	-	-	TRBV28	TGTGCCAGCAGTTTGGGCAGGGATAACGGAAACACCATATATTTT	CASSLGRDNGNTIYF
TRBJ1-2	-	-	TRBV4-3	TGCGCCAGCAGCCAAGATCAGAAAGGGAGGATGAATGGCTACACCTTC	CASSQDQKGRMNGYTF
TRBJ1-4	-	once	TRBV25-1	TGTGCCAGCAGTGAATCGACAGTAGATAATGAAAAACTGTTTTTT	CASSESTVDNEKLFF
TRBJ2-7	-	-	TRBV6-2/TRBV6-3	TGTGCCAGCAGTTACTCCGAGTTCTACGAGCAGTACTTC	CASSYSEFYEQYF
TRBJ1-2	-	-	TRBV2	TGTGCCAGCAGTACCTTTCGACAGAACTATGGCTACACCTTC	CASSTFRQNYGYTF
TRBJ2-1	TRBD2	-	TRBV24-1	TGTGCCACCAGTGGGACTAGCGGGGCCGGATACAATGAGCAGTTCTTC	CATSGTSGAGYNEQFF
TRBJ1-1	TRBD1	-	TRBV30	TGTGCCTGGACAAGACAGGGAAGCACTGAAGCTTTCTTT	CAWTRQGSTEAFF
TRBJ2-5	-	-	TRBV18	TGTGCCAGCTCACCTCCTACAGGGCTGGAGACCCAGTACTTC	CASSPPTGLETQYF
TRBJ2-2	TRBD2	once	TRBV4-3	TGCGCCAGCAGCCAAGTGGGATCGGGAGGCGCGAACACCGGGGAGCTGTTTTTT	CASSQVGSGGANTGELFF
TRBJ2-2	-	-	TRBV11-3	TGTGCCAGCACTTGGGGGGGCCGGGGTGCCGGGGAGCTGTTTTTT	CASTWGGRGAGELFF
TRBJ1-2	TRBD1	-	TRBV28	TGTGCCAGCAGACGGTTAGGACAGGGATCATATGGCTACACCTTC	CASRRLGQGSYGYTF
TRBJ2-1	-	-	TRBV7-5	TGTGCCAGAAGCACAAAGGGGGATGAGCAGTTCTTC	CARSTKGDEQFF
TRBJ2-2	TRBD1	-	TRBV29-1	TGCAGCGTTGAAGGGACAGGGGGAACCGGGGAGCTGTTTTTT	CSVEGTGGTGELFF
TRBJ2-5	TRBD2	-	TRBV9	TGTGCCAGCAGCGTAGCTCCTCAGGGTAGCGGGGAAGAGACCCAGTACTTC	CASSVAPQGSGEETQYF
TRBJ1-4	-	many	TRBV9	TGTGCCAGCAGCGTAGCCTACAGGGCAACTAATGAAAAACTGTTTTTT	CASSVAYRATNEKLFF
TRBJ2-7	TRBD1	-	TRBV19	TGTGCCAGTAGACCCGGGACAGGCCCGATCTACGAGCAGTACTTC	CASRPGTGPIYEQYF
TRBJ2-7	TRBD2	once	TRBV7-2	TGTGCCAGCAGCTTAGACAGGACTAGCGACTACGAGCAGTACTTC	CASSLDRTSDYEQYF
TRBJ2-4	-	-	TRBV6-5	TGTGCCAGCAGCCTACAGGGCCTAGCCAAAAACATTCAGTACTTC	CASSLQGLAKNIQYF
TRBJ1-5	-	-	TRBV4-2	TGTGCCAGCAGCCAAGCGCAGGGAACAGCCCAGCCCCAGCATTTT	CASSQAQGTAQPQHF
TRBJ1-1	-	-	TRBV7-9	TGTGCCAGCAGCTTACAGGGTATTAACACTGAAGCTTTCTTT	CASSLQGINTEAFF
TRBJ1-4	-	-	TRBV19	TGTGCCAGTAGTGCGGAGGGGCGAAATAGGGGAAAACTGTTTTTT	CASSAEGRNRGKLFF
TRBJ2-1	-	-	TRBV7-2	TGTGCCAGCAGCTTAGGGTTCGGGGCGGGGTACAATGAGCAGTTCTTC	CASSLGFGAGYNEQFF